The 28 T cell receptor beta chains below all came from one sample that was sequenced in a study of T cells in Graves' hyperthyroidism and ophthalmopathy. There were TCR beta CDR3 regions amplified from RNA transcripts. HTBI primers drove first-round RT-PCR of the TCR CDR3. TCRdb re-called the multiplex PCR reads through MiXCR, storing one row per CDR3 protein. The sample holds 380,000 or so distinct CDR3 sequences, about 13% seen once. Sequenced sample: blood. These receptor sequences come from a man aged 25-40 years with Graves' hyperthyroidism that later progressed to Graves' ophthalmopathy.

This clonotype was seen only a few times. V usage is TRBV6-5 and J usage is TRBJ1-2; D remains unclear. The CDR3 consists of 16 residues. V was shortened by 2 bases and J by 4 bases, with 17 bases between the two germline ends. Germline-derived CDR1 and CDR2 are MNHEY and SVGAGI. The CDR3 reads CASSYVGRISGYGYTF. The CDR3 DNA sequence: TGTGCCAGCAGTTACGTCGGACGAATCTCGGGCTATGGCTACACCTTC.

This clonotype was seen at least ten times. The rearrangement joins TRBV10-1 to TRBJ1-5; 7 bases match TRBD1. Germline CDR1 reads WNHNN; CDR2 reads SYGVQD (reference sequence). V gave up 3 bases and J gave up 4 bases; unmatched junction bases: 9. The CDR3 runs 16 residues. CDR3 amino acids: CASSEHGTDLNQPQHF. CDR3 coding DNA: TGCGCCAGCAGTGAACATGGGACAGACTTAAATCAGCCCCAGCATTTT.

Many counts were recorded for this clonotype. This chain uses TRBV12-5 with TRBJ2-7; the match to TRBD1 covers 8 bases. From germline, CDR1 is LGHNT and CDR2 FRNRAP. The length of the CDR3 is 14 residues. The trim removed 6 bases at V and 3 bases at J, leaving 7 bases unmatched. CDR3 loop: CASGPDRDHYEQYF. The CDR3 DNA is TGTGCTAGTGGACCGGACAGGGACCACTACGAGCAGTACTTC.

At least ten counts were recorded for this clonotype. The genes are TRBV11-2 and TRBJ1-5; possible D gene TRBD1, 6 bases. The V gene's germline CDR1 is SGHAT and CDR2 FQNNGV. V was trimmed by 0 bases and J by 6 bases, leaving 12 bases between them. The CDR3 loop spans 15 amino acids. CDR3 amino acids: CASSLDVGGGQPQHF. DNA for the CDR3: TGTGCCAGCAGCTTAGATGTGGGAGGGGGTCAGCCCCAGCATTTT.

This clonotype came up many times. The chain has TRBV28 and TRBJ1-5; D unclear. V was clipped by 2 bases and J by 5 bases, with 10 bases between them. CDR3 length: 14 amino acids. The germline CDR1 and CDR2 sequences are MDHEN and SYDVKM. CDR3 sequence: CASSLVADYQPQHF. The CDR3 DNA reads as TGTGCCAGCAGTTTAGTGGCGGATTATCAGCCCCAGCATTTT.

This clonotype was seen a handful of times. V gene TRBV7-9 combines with J gene TRBJ2-1, with TRBD2 identical over 9 bases. CDR1 is SEHNR, CDR2 FQNEAQ, per germline (reference sequence). V dropped 5 bases and J dropped 2; count of bases not matched to a gene: 7. The CDR3 is made up of 16 amino acids. The chain's CDR3 is CASSGRLAATYNEQFF. Here the CDR3 DNA reads TGTGCCAGCAGCGGAAGACTAGCGGCCACCTACAATGAGCAGTTCTTC.

This clonotype came up a few times. The chain is built from TRBV29-1 and TRBJ1-2; D uncertain. V was trimmed by 2 bases and J by 3 bases, leaving 13 bases between them. The CDR3 contains 14 residues. Per the germline V gene, CDR1 is SQVTM and CDR2 is ANQGSEA. The CDR3 loop is CSVERLGLDYGYTF. The CDR3 DNA sequence: TGCAGCGTTGAAAGGCTGGGCCTGGACTATGGCTACACCTTC.

The rearrangement uses TRBV4-1 and TRBJ2-7; tentative D call: TRBD1 (6 bases). The V gene lost 3 bases and the J gene lost 0 bases, with 24 bases spanning the gap. This CDR3 is built from 19 residues. Germline CDR1 is MGHRA and CDR2 is YSYEKL. CDR3 protein: CASSQVTGNKGISSYEQYF. The CDR3 nucleotides read TGCGCCAGCAGCCAGGTCACAGGGAATAAAGGCATTAGCTCCTACGAGCAGTACTTC.

The V and J genes are TRBV11-3 and TRBJ2-5, with 9 bases identical to TRBD2. V shed 4 bases and J 4 bases; nucleotides not matched to a gene: 13. From germline, CDR1 is SGHNT and CDR2 YENEEA. CDR3 length: 17 amino acids. The CDR3 protein is CASSWAVSGGSRETQYF. The CDR3 coding sequence is TGTGCCAGCAGCTGGGCTGTTAGCGGGGGATCCCGAGAGACCCAGTACTTC.

Points on this clonotype: Since a much larger clone is just one base distant, this may be a read error. This chain uses TRBV3-1 with TRBJ1-1; no definite D call. The CDR3 contains 13 residues. CDR1 LGHDT and CDR2 YNNKEL come from the germline V gene (reference sequence). In DNA, the CDR3 is TGTGCCAGCATCCAAGAACGGAGGACTGAAGCTTTCTTT. It specifies CASIQERRTEAFF.

This clonotype was recorded many times. This rearrangement joins TRBV11-3 to TRBJ2-3; 9 bases align to TRBD2. Trimming took 4 bases from V and 4 from J; bases not matched to a gene: 3. Germline CDR1 is SGHNT and CDR2 is YENEEA. The CDR3 runs to 14 residues. Written as DNA, the CDR3 is TGTGCCAGCAGCTCCGGACTAGCGTCAGATACGCAGTATTTT. It encodes CASSSGLASDTQYF.

This clonotype was recorded a few times. The rearrangement uses TRBV29-1 and TRBJ2-1; 8 nucleotides match TRBD1. The CDR3 runs to 14 residues. CDR1 is SQVTM and CDR2 is ANQGSEA in the germline V gene. The V segment lost 8 bases and the J segment 2 bases; nucleotides outside the gene matches: 8. As DNA, the CDR3 is TGCAGCTTCCGGCCGGACAGGGCCTACAATGAGCAGTTCTTC. This translates into CSFRPDRAYNEQFF.

V and J are TRBV5-1 and TRBJ2-2; D may be TRBD1 (5 bases). Between the trimmed V and J ends, which lost 4 bases and 5 bases, there was a span of 12 bases. Germline lookup yields CDR1 SGHRS and CDR2 YFSETQ. CDR3 size: 14 residues. The CDR3 region is CASSQTGPTGELFF. The CDR3 DNA reads TGCGCCAGCAGCCAAACAGGTCCAACCGGGGAGCTGTTTTTT.

This rearrangement joins TRBV6-1 to TRBJ2-3, with D maybe TRBD1 (6 bases). Trimming removed 3 bases at V and 0 bases at J, with 16 bases between. The CDR3 totals 17 residues. In germline, CDR1 is MNHNS, CDR2 SASEGT. CDR3 in amino acids: CASSDLRGGTSTDTQYF. The CDR3 DNA reads as TGTGCCAGCAGTGATTTACGAGGGGGTACTAGCACAGATACGCAGTATTTT.

This clonotype came up many times. The J gene is TRBJ2-5, the V gene TRBV24-1, with D maybe TRBD1 (6 bases). This CDR3 has 16 residues. From germline, CDR1 is KGHDR and CDR2 SFDVKD. V lost 4 bases, J lost 1 base, and 15 bases lay in between. The CDR3 loop reads CATSDADRHLQETQYF. The CDR3 DNA sequence: TGTGCCACCAGTGACGCGGACAGACACCTCCAAGAGACCCAGTACTTC.

This chain links TRBV30 with TRBJ1-3; the D gene is possibly TRBD1 (5 bases). Germline values: CDR1 GTSNPN, CDR2 SVGIG (reference sequence). This CDR3 is 14 amino acids long. Trimming left V 2 bases short and J 0 bases short, with 8 bases between. CDR3 nucleotides: TGTGCCTGGAGTACGGGGCTCTCTGGAAACACCATATATTTT. It encodes CAWSTGLSGNTIYF.

CDR3 nucleotide sequence: TGCAGTGCTAGACTCCCGGGACGTTTGGACACCATATATTTT. Translated, it gives CSARLPGRLDTIYF. The chain employs TRBV20-1 and TRBJ1-3; D perhaps matches TRBD1 (5 bases). This CDR3 is 14 amino acids long. Germline V gene lookup returns CDR1 DFQATT and CDR2 SNEGSKA (reference sequence). The germline V and J ends were trimmed by 2 bases and 8 bases, with 16 bases remaining between them.

This clonotype occurred a few times. The rearrangement uses TRBV4-1 and TRBJ2-7; 7 bases agree with TRBD2. This CDR3 is built from 15 residues. In germline, CDR1 is MGHRA, CDR2 YSYEKL. With 3 bases clipped from V and 3 bases from J, the junction kept 8 bases outside the gene matches. The CDR3 DNA sequence: TGCGCCAGCAGCCATCTAGCGGTTTTGCACTACGAGCAGTACTTC. Its protein product is CASSHLAVLHYEQYF.

This clonotype was observed at least ten times. V and J are TRBV2 and TRBJ1-5, with 11 positions matching TRBD1. The length of the CDR3 is 16 residues. V shed 7 bases, J shed 9 bases, and the junction held 14 bases outside the gene matches. Germline-derived CDR1 and CDR2 are SNHLY and FYNNEI. The CDR3 reads CASTGERDRGFRPQHF. CDR3 DNA: TGTGCCAGCACCGGGGAGAGGGACAGGGGGTTTCGGCCCCAGCATTTT.

This clonotype came up a few times. This chain connects TRBV10-3 to TRBJ1-4, with D tentatively TRBD1 (5 bases). V dropped 0 bases and J dropped 15 bases, with 23 bases sitting between them. Germline V gives CDR1 ENHRY, CDR2 SYGVKD. This CDR3 has 16 residues. Here the CDR3 DNA reads TGTGCCATCAGTGAGTCGGTGTCCCAGGGTGGTGAATCGATGTTTTTT. Amino acids: CAISESVSQGGESMFF.

V gene TRBV29-1 combines with J gene TRBJ2-2; TRBD2 is a possible D gene (6 bases). The CDR3 covers 16 residues. With 0 bases removed from V and 6 bases from J, the gap between germline ends came to 17 bases. In germline, CDR1 is SQVTM, CDR2 ANQGSEA. CDR3 coding DNA: TGCAGCGTTGAAGATCTGGCAGGGAGGTTGGCCGGGGAGCTGTTTTTT. Translated: CSVEDLAGRLAGELFF.

This clonotype was recorded at least ten times. The gene calls are TRBV5-5 and TRBJ1-4; no clear D. The CDR3 is 10 amino acids. Trimming pared 4 bases from V and 8 bases from J, leaving 3 bases between. Looked up from germline, CDR1 is SGHKS and CDR2 is YYEKEE (reference sequence). CDR3 loop: CASSAEKLFF. CDR3 DNA sequence: TGTGCCAGCAGCGCAGAAAAACTGTTTTTT. Supplemented by reference TRBV5-5 and TRBJ1-4, the full variable domain reads DAGVTQSPTHLIKTRGQQVTLRCSPISGHKSVSWYQQVLGQGPQFIFQYYEKEERGRGNFPDRFSARQFPNYSSELNVNALLLGDSALYLCASSAEKLFFGSGTQLSVL.

The chain joins TRBV29-1 to TRBJ1-4; 10 nucleotides align to TRBD1. From germline, CDR1 is SQVTM and CDR2 ANQGSEA. There are 14 residues in the CDR3. V dropped 6 bases and J dropped 8; count of bases not matched to a gene: 9. CDR3 sequence: CSVDLGQGLEKLFF. DNA for the CDR3: TGCAGCGTGGACTTGGGACAGGGGTTGGAAAAACTGTTTTTT.

This clonotype occurred a few times. Here the CDR3 DNA reads TGTGCCAGCAGTAATGACAGGGCCTACGAGCAGTACTTC. This codes for CASSNDRAYEQYF. The chain joins TRBV6-2 or TRBV6-3 to TRBJ2-7; the match to TRBD1 covers 7 bases. Germline CDR1 is MNHEY and CDR2 is SVGEGT. The CDR3 extends over 13 amino acids. After removal of 5 bases from V and 2 bases from J, the junction contained 3 bases not matched to a gene.

This clonotype was detected many times. The gene calls are TRBV7-6 and TRBJ2-1; D tentatively fits TRBD1 or TRBD2 (5 bases each). The CDR3 length is 15 residues. Trimming pared 5 bases from V and 4 bases from J, leaving 15 bases between. CDR1 SGHVS and CDR2 FNYEAQ come from the germline V gene. The CDR3 sequence: CASSLILGPYNEQFF. CDR3 DNA: TGTGCCAGCAGCCTAATCTTGGGACCTTACAATGAGCAGTTCTTC.

The chain combines TRBV27 with TRBJ2-2; 13 nucleotides line up with TRBD2. Trimming at V came to 2 bases and at J to 4 bases, leaving 7 bases not matched to a gene. The germline CDR1 and CDR2 sequences are MNHEY and SMNVEV (reference sequence). The CDR3 is 18 amino acids. Here the CDR3 DNA reads TGTGCCAGCAGTTTACTGACTAGCGGGGGGTATTTCACCGGGGAGCTGTTTTTT. Amino acid sequence: CASSLLTSGGYFTGELFF.

The DNA of the CDR3 is TGCGCCAGCAGCTTGACAACAGCAGGATCCGGGGAGCTGTTTTTT. As protein: CASSLTTAGSGELFF. The chain employs TRBV5-1 and TRBJ2-2; D remains ambiguous. Germline V gene data show CDR1 as SGHRS and CDR2 as YFSETQ. Trimming removed 1 base from V and 6 bases from J, with 13 bases in between. CDR3 length equals 15 residues.

This clonotype was counted a few times. This chain links TRBV20-1 with TRBJ1-2; 9 bases are a match to TRBD1. This CDR3 contains 12 residues. J was trimmed by 6 bases and V by 4 bases; bases with no gene match: 3. Per germline, CDR1 DFQATT and CDR2 SNEGSKA (reference sequence). For the CDR3, the DNA is TGCAGTGCTATGACAGGGGGGGATGGCTACACCTTC. This encodes CSAMTGGDGYTF.